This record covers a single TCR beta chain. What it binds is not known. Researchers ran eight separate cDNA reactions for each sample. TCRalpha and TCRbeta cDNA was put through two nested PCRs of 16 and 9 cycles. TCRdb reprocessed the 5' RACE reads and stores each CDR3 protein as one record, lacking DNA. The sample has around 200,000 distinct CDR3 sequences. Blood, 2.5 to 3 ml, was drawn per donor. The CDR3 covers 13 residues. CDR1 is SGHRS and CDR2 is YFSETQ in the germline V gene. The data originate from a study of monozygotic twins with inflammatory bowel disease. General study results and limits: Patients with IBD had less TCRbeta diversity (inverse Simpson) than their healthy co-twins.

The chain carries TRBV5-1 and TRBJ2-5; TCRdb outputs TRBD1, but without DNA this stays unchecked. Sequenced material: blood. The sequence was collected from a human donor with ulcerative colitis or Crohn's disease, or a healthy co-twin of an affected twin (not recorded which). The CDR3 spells CASSPGIQETQYF.